The 9 T cell receptor beta chains listed next were all sequenced from one sample in a study of T cells after yellow fever vaccination. TCRdb reanalysed the 5' RACE reads using MiXCR and keeps one entry per CDR3 protein. The sample carries 250,000 to 300,000 distinct CDR3 sequences, approximately 5.2% recorded once. Material: CD4+ T cells sorted from PBMCs, obtained on the day of the yellow fever booster vaccination. Receptors were obtained from a man younger than 30 who received the YFV17D yellow fever vaccine.

At least ten counts were recorded for this clonotype. V usage is TRBV6-6 and J usage is TRBJ2-5; D not certain. The CDR3 sequence is 13 residues long. CDR1 is MNHNY, CDR2 SVGAGI, per germline (reference sequence). V lost 0 bases and J lost 2, with 4 bases in between. For the CDR3, the DNA is TGTGCCAGCAGTTACTCAGGTCAAGAGACCCAGTACTTC. Its protein is CASSYSGQETQYF.

This clonotype was seen a few times. The J gene is TRBJ2-5, the V gene TRBV11-2, with 8 bases lining up with TRBD1. The ends lost 3 bases at V and 5 bases at J; junction bases unmatched: 8. The CDR3 is made up of 15 amino acids. Germline V gene sequence: CDR1 SGHAT, CDR2 FQNNGV. CDR3 loop: CASSFNPGGLETQYF. CDR3 bases: TGTGCCAGCAGCTTCAATCCAGGGGGCCTGGAGACCCAGTACTTC.

This clonotype has just a few counts. This chain joins TRBV7-2 and TRBJ1-4; 7 bases align to TRBD1. Unmatched junction bases numbered 11, after V lost 3 bases and J lost 7 bases. This CDR3 spans 16 amino acids. The germline V gene encodes CDR1 SGHTA and CDR2 FQGNSA. The CDR3 loop is CASSLQGGGMVEKLFF. The CDR3 region has the DNA TGTGCCAGCAGCTTGCAAGGGGGCGGGATGGTTGAAAAACTGTTTTTT.

The V and J genes are TRBV12-3 or TRBV12-4 and TRBJ2-3; D might be TRBD1 or TRBD2, each matching 5 bases. V gave up 8 bases and J gave up 8 bases, with 14 bases separating them. This CDR3 region has 12 residues. The CDR3 DNA is TGTGCCAGCCGGGACCTCAGGGCTACGCAGTATTTT. Encoded protein: CASRDLRATQYF.

This clonotype was recorded a few times. The gene calls are TRBV6-1 and TRBJ2-2; 7 bases agree with TRBD1. The CDR3 sequence is 15 residues long. V shed 5 bases, J shed 3 bases, and the junction held 6 bases outside the gene matches. In germline, CDR1 is MNHNS, CDR2 SASEGT. The CDR3 is CASSRVDRDTGELFF. The CDR3 region has the DNA TGTGCCAGCAGTAGAGTCGACAGGGACACCGGGGAGCTGTTTTTT.

This clonotype was recorded many times. The chain carries TRBV29-1 and TRBJ2-3; either TRBD1 or TRBD2 may fit D (6 bases each). Trimming took 7 bases from V and 5 from J, leaving 16 bases between them. CDR1 SQVTM and CDR2 ANQGSEA come from the germline V gene. This CDR3 has 13 residues. The CDR3: CSARSGAGDTQYF. In nucleotides, the CDR3 is TGCAGCGCCCGGTCGGGGGCTGGAGATACGCAGTATTTT.

This chain joins TRBV7-2 and TRBJ1-2; no reliable D call. V was trimmed by 5 bases and J by 7 bases, leaving 14 bases between them. CDR1 and CDR2 (germline): SGHTA, FQGNSA. The CDR3 has 13 residues. The CDR3 here is CASSPLLSGGYTF. Written as DNA, the CDR3 is TGTGCCAGCAGCCCACTCCTTTCGGGTGGCTACACCTTC.

The sample holds many counts of this clonotype. The chain links TRBV4-1 to TRBJ2-1; the D is unclear. Germline loops: CDR1 MGHRA, CDR2 YSYEKL. V dropped 3 bases and J dropped 3 bases, with 12 bases sitting between them. This CDR3 is 15 amino acids long. The chain's CDR3 is CASSQASRGYNEQFF. CDR3 coding DNA: TGCGCCAGCAGCCAGGCTTCCAGAGGCTACAATGAGCAGTTCTTC.

At least ten counts were recorded for this clonotype. The chain recombines TRBV11-1 with TRBJ2-3, with D perhaps matching TRBD2 (6 bases). The ends were cut back, 5 bases at V and 0 bases at J, with 12 bases in the middle. CDR3 size: 15 residues. Germline V gene data show CDR1 as SGHAT and CDR2 as FQDESV (reference sequence). The CDR3 loop is CASSPPGLSTDTQYF. The CDR3 DNA is TGTGCCAGCAGCCCCCCGGGACTTAGCACAGATACGCAGTATTTT.